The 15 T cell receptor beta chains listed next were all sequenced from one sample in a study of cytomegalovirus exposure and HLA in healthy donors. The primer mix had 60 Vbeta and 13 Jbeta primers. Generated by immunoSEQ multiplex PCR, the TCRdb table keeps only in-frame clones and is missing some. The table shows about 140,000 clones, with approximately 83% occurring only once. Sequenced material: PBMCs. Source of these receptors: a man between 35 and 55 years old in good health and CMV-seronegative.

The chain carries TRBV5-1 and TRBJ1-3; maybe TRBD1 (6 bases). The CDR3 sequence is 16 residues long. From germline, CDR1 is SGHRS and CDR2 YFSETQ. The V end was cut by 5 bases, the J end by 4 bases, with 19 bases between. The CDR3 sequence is CASSPFPTGAGNTIYF. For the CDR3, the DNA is TGCGCCAGCAGTCCGTTCCCGACAGGTGCGGGAAACACCATATATTTT.

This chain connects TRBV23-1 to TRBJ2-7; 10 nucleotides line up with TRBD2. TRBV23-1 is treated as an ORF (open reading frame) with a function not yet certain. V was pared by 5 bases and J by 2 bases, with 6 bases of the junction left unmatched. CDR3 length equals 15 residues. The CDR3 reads CASSRQREGPYEQYF. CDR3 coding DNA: TGCGCCAGCAGTAGACAGCGGGAGGGCCCCTACGAGCAGTACTTC.

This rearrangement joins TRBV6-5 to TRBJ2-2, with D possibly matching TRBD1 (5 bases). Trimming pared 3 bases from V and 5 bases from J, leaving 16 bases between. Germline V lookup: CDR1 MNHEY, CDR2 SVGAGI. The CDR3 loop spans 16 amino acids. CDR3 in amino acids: CASSYARVRTTGELFF. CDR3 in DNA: TGTGCCAGCAGTTATGCCAGGGTTCGTACTACCGGGGAGCTGTTTTTT.

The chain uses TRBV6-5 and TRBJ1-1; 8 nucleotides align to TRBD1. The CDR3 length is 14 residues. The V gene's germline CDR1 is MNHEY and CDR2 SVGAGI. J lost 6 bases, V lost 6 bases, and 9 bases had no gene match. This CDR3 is CASRLQGERPEAFF. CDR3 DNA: TGTGCCAGCAGGTTACAGGGGGAGAGGCCTGAAGCTTTCTTT.

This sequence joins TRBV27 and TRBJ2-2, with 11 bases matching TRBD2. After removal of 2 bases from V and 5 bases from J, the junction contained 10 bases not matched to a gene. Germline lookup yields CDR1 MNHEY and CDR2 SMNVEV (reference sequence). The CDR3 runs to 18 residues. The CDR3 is CASSLQGTSGWGTGELFF. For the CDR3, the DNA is TGTGCCAGCAGTTTACAGGGGACTAGCGGCTGGGGGACCGGGGAGCTGTTTTTT.

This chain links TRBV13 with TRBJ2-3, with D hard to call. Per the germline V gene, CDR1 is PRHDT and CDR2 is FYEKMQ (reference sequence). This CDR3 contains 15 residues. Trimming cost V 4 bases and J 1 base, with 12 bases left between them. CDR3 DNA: TGTGCCAGCAGCTCCCCGGGTTGGGGCACAGATACGCAGTATTTT. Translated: CASSSPGWGTDTQYF.

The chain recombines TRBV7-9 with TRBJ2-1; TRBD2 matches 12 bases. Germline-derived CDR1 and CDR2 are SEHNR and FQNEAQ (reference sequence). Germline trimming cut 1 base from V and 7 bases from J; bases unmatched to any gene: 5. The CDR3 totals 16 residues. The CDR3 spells CASSLELAGGGNEQFF. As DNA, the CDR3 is TGTGCCAGCAGCTTAGAGCTAGCGGGAGGGGGTAATGAGCAGTTCTTC.

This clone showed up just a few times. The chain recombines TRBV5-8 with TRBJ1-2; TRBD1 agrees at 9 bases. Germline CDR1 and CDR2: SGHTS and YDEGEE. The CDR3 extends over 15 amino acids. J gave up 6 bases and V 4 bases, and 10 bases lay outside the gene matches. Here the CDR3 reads CASSPMGQGLDGYTF. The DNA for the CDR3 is TGTGCCAGCAGCCCCATGGGACAGGGACTGGATGGCTACACCTTC.

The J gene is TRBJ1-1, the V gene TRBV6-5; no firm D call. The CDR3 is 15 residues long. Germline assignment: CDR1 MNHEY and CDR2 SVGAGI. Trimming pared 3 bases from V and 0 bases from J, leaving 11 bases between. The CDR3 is CASSYSPGVNTEAFF. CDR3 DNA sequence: TGTGCCAGCAGTTATTCCCCGGGTGTGAACACTGAAGCTTTCTTT.

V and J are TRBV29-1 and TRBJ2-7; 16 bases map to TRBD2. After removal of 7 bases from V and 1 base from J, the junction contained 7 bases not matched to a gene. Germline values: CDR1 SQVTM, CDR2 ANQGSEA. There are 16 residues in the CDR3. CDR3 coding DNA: TGCAGCGCAACCGGGACTAGCGGGAGGGATTCCTACGAGCAGTACTTC. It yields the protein CSATGTSGRDSYEQYF.

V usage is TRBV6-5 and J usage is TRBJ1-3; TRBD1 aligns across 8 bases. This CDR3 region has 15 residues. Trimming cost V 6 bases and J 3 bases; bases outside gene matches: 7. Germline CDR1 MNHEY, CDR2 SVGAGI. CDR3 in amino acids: CASRSGTGGGNTIYF. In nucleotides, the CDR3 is TGTGCCAGCAGATCCGGGACAGGTGGTGGAAACACCATATATTTT.

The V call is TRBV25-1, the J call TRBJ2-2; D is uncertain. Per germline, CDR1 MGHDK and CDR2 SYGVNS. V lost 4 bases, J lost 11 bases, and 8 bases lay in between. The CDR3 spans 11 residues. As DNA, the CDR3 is TGTGCCAGCAGTGTCCTCCTCGAGCTGTTTTTT. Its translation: CASSVLLELFF.

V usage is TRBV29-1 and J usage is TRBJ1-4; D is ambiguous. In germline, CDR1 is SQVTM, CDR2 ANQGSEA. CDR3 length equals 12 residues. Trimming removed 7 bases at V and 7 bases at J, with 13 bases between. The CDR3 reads CSAWSGGEKLFF. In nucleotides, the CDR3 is TGCAGCGCCTGGTCCGGCGGTGAAAAACTGTTTTTT.

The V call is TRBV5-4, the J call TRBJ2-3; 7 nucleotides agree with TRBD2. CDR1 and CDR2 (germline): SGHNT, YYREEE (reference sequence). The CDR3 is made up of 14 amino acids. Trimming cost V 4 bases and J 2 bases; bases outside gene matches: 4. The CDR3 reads CASSRGGVTDTQYF. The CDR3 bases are TGTGCCAGCAGCCGCGGGGGTGTCACAGATACGCAGTATTTT.

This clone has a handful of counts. CDR3 DNA sequence: TGTGCCAGCAGCTCTGTTCCTAGCGGGGGGGCCTCGAGGACGCAGTATTTT. This codes for CASSSVPSGGASRTQYF. The chain recombines TRBV7-8 with TRBJ2-3, with TRBD2 matching 12 bases. The trim removed 4 bases at V and 9 bases at J, leaving 14 bases unmatched. Germline CDR1 reads SGHVS; CDR2 reads FQNEAQ. This CDR3 has 17 residues.